The sequence of this T cell receptor (beta chain) was determined in a study of siplizumab effects on memory and regulatory T cells. Broader study findings: Roughly 80-96% of proliferating CD4+ or CD8+ clones lacked an assignable naive or memory phenotype.

Of note for this clone: Its antigen remains unidentified.

The V end lost 4 bases, the J end lost 4 bases, and 15 bases lay between the germline ends. In germline, CDR1 is SGHNT, CDR2 YYREEE (reference sequence). The CDR3 sequence is 15 residues long. The study assayed around 92,000 TCR templates per sample. The protocol was immunoSEQ multiplex PCR, while the TCRdb copy is restricted to in-frame clones and leaves out a portion. Of about 100,000 clones in the sample, around 94% are singletons; the top ten hold roughly 0.6%. This TCR derives from a human donor in good health. Sequencing was carried out using Tregs sorted from blood. The gene calls are TRBV5-4 and TRBJ2-1; D gene uncertain. CDR3 nucleotide sequence: TGTGCCAGCAGCCCGTCCCCCGACTGGTACAATGAGCAGTTCTTC. Amino acid sequence: CASSPSPDWYNEQFF.